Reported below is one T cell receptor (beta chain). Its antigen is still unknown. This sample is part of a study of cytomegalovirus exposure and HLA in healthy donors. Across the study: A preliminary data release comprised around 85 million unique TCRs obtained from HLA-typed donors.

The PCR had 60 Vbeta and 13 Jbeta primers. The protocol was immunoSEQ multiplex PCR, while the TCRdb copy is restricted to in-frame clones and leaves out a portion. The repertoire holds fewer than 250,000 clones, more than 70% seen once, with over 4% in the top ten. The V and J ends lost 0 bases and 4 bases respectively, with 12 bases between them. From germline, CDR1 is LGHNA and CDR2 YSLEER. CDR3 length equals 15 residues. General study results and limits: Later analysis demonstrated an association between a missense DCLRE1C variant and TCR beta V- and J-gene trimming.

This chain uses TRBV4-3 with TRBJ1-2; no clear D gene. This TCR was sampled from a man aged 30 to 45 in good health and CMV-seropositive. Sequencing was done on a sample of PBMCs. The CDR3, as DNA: TGCGCCAGCAGCCAAGATGGAGGGCTGGGCTATGGCTACACCTTC. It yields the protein CASSQDGGLGYGYTF.